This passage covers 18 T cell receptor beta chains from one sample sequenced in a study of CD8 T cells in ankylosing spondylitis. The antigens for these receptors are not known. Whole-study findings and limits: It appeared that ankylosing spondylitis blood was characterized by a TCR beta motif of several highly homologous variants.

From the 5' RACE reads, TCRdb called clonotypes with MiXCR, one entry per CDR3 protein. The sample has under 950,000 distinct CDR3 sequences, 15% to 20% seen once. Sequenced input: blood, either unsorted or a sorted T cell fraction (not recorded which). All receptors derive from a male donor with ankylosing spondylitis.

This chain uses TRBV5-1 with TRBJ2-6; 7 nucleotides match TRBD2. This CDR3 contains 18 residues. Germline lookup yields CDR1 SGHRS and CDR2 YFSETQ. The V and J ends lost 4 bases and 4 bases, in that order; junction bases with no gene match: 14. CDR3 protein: CASSQGRGTLRGANVLTF. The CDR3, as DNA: TGCGCCAGCAGCCAAGGGCGGGGGACCTTAAGAGGGGCCAACGTCCTGACTTTC.

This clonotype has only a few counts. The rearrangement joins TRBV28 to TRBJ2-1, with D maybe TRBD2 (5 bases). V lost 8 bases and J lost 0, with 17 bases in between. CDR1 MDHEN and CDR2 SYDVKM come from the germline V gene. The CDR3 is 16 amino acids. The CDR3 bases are TGTGCCAGCCCTGGCCCGGGGAGTAGCTCCTACAATGAGCAGTTCTTC. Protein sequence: CASPGPGSSSYNEQFF. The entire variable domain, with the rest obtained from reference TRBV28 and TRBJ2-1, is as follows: DVKVTQSSRYLVKRTGEKVFLECVQDMDHENMFWYRQDPGLGLRLIYFSYDVKMKEKGDIPEGYSVSREKKERFSLILESASTNQTSMYLCASPGPGSSSYNEQFFGPGTRLTVL.

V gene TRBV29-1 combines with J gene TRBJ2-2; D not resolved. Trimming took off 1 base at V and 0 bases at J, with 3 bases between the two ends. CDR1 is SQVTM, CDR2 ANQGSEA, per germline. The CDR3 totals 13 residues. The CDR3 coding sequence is TGCAGCGTTGAAGCTTCGAACACCGGGGAGCTGTTTTTT. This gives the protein CSVEASNTGELFF.

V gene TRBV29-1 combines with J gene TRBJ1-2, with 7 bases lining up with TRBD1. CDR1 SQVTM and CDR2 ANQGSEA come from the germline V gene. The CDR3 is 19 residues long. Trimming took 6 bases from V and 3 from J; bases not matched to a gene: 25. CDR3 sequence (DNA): TGCAGCGTCCCAAACCGCTCGGGACAGCACCCAGCAGGCTACTATGGCTACACCTTC. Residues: CSVPNRSGQHPAGYYGYTF.

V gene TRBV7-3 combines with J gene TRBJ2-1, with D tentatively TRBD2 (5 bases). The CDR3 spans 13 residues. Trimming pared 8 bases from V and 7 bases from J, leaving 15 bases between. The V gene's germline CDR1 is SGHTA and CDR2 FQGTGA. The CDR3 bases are TGTGCCAGCGGGATTGGCTCGGGGAATGAGCAGTTCTTC. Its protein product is CASGIGSGNEQFF.

CDR3 sequence (DNA): TGCGCCAGCAGCTTGAGCTCCAGGGACGTGCAGTACTTC. Protein product: CASSLSSRDVQYF. This chain joins TRBV5-1 and TRBJ2-7, with D perhaps matching TRBD1 or TRBD2 (5 bases each). V was trimmed by 1 base and J by 9 bases, leaving 14 bases between them. This CDR3 has 13 residues. CDR1 and CDR2 (germline): SGHRS, YFSETQ.

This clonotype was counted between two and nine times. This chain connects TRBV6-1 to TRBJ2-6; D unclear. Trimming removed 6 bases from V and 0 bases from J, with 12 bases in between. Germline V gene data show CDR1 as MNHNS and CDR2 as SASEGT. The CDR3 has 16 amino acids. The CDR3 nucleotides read TGTGCCAGCAGGCCCAATCTGAACTCTGGGGCCAACGTCCTGACTTTC. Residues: CASRPNLNSGANVLTF.

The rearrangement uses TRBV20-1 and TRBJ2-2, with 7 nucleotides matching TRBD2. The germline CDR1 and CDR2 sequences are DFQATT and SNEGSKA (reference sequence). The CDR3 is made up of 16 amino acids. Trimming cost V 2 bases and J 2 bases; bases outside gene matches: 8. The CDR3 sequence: CSARRAGVGNTGELFF. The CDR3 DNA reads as TGCAGTGCTAGACGGGCGGGAGTAGGTAACACCGGGGAGCTGTTTTTT.

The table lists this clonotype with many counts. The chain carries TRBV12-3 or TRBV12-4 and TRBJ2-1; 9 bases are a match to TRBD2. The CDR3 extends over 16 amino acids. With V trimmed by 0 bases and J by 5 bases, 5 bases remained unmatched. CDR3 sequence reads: CASSLARLAVDNEQFF. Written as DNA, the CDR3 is TGTGCCAGCAGTTTAGCGAGACTAGCGGTCGACAATGAGCAGTTCTTC.

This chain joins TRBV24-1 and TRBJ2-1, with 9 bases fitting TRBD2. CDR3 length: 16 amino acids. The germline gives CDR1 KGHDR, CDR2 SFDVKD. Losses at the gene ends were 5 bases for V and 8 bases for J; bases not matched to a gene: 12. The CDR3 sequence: CATSASGTSTLHEQFF. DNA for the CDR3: TGTGCCACCAGTGCCTCCGGGACTAGCACCCTCCATGAGCAGTTCTTC.

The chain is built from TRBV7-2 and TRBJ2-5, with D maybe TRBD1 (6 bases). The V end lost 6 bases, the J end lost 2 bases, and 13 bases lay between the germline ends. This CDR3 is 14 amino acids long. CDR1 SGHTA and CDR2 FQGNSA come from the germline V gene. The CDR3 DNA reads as TGTGCCAGCAGTCCTCATGGACAGCAAGAGACCCAGTACTTC. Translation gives CASSPHGQQETQYF.

CDR3 nucleotides: TGTGCCAGCAGCTTAGGTTGGGCATCGGATACGCAGTATTTT. Protein: CASSLGWASDTQYF. The gene calls are TRBV11-2 and TRBJ2-3; D call uncertain. This CDR3 has 14 residues. V was cut by 1 base and J by 6 bases, with 11 bases left in between. In germline, CDR1 is SGHAT, CDR2 FQNNGV. Using reference TRBV11-2 and TRBJ2-3 for the parts outside the CDR3, the full variable domain is EAGVAQSPRYKIIEKRQSVAFWCNPISGHATLYWYQQILGQGPKLLIQFQNNGVVDDSQLPKDRFSAERLKGVDSTLKIQPAKLEDSAVYLCASSLGWASDTQYFGPGTRLTVL.

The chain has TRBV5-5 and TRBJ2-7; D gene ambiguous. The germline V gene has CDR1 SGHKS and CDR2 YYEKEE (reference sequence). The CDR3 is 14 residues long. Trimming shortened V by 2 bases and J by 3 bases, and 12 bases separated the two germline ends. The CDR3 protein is CASSFSLQNYEQYF. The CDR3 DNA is TGTGCCAGCAGCTTTAGTTTACAGAACTACGAGCAGTACTTC.

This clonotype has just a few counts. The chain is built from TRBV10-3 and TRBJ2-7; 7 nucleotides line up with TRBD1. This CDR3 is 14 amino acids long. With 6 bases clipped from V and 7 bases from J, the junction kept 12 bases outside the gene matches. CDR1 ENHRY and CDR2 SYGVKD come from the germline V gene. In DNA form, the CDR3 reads TGTGCCATCAGGAGGGACAGTTCTAGAGGGGAGCAGTACTTC. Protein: CAIRRDSSRGEQYF.

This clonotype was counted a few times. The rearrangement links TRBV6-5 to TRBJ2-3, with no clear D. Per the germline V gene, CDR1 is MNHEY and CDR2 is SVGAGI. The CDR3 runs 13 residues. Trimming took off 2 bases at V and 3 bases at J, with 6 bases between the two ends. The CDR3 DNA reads TGTGCCAGCAGTTACCTAACAACAGATACGCAGTATTTT. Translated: CASSYLTTDTQYF.

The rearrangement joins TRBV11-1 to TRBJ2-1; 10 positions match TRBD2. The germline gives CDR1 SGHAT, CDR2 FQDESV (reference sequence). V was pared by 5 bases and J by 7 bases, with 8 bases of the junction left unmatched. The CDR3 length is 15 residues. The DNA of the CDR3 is TGTGCCAGCAGCCTCGGACTAGCGGTCGCGAATGAGCAGTTCTTC. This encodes CASSLGLAVANEQFF.

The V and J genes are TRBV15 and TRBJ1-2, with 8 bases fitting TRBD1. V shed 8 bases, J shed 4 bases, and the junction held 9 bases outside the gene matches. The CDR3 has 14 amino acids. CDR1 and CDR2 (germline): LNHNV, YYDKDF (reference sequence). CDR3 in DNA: TGTGCCACCCGAGGGACAGGCAGCGCCTATGGCTACACCTTC. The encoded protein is CATRGTGSAYGYTF.

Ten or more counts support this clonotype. The DNA of the CDR3 is TGCGCCAGCAGCTTCGGTTATCCCCAAGAGACCCAGTACTTC. The encoded protein is CASSFGYPQETQYF. The chain links TRBV5-1 to TRBJ2-5; D unclear. The length of the CDR3 is 14 residues. The V end lost 2 bases, the J end lost 1 base, and 9 bases lay between the germline ends. The germline CDR1 and CDR2 sequences are SGHRS and YFSETQ.